The table lists the clone carrying this T cell receptor beta chain with a few counts. Antigen specificity is unknown. The germline V gene encodes CDR1 MNHNS and CDR2 SASEGT. Trimming removed 10 bases from V and 6 bases from J; junction bases left unmatched: 11. The CDR3 consists of 13 residues. The data were obtained in a study of response to subunit inactivated influenza vaccine. A single record per CDR3 protein comes from TCRdb applying MiXCR to the RT-PCR reads. The sample records 550,000 to 600,000 distinct CDR3 sequences, over 9.5% being singletons. Study findings and constraints: Each seasonal influenza vaccination recruits few new T cells, the authors suggested.

The chain joins TRBV6-1 to TRBJ2-7; 8 nucleotides line up with TRBD2. The sequence came from a middle-aged man who received an inactivated influenza vaccine. The material sequenced was PBMCs from blood, taken on the day of vaccination. DNA of the CDR3: TGTGCCACCAAAGGGGCGGGAGGAGGCGAGCAGTACTTC. Translated, it gives CATKGAGGGEQYF.